These 19 T cell receptor beta chains were sequenced from one sample in a study of T cell repertoires in aging, cancer and after chemotherapy. Amplification of TCR beta used genomic DNA extracted from peripheral blood. Multiplex touch-down PCR with TRB-A/B primers amplified rearranged V-D-J TRB sequences. TCRdb reanalysed the multiplex PCR reads using MiXCR and keeps one entry per CDR3 protein. The sample has roughly 12,000 distinct CDR3 sequences, about 24% seen once. Sample: blood. The receptor set was obtained from a human donor in good health.

This chain uses TRBV7-9 with TRBJ2-3, with TRBD2 matching 9 bases. This CDR3 spans 16 amino acids. CDR1 is SEHNR and CDR2 is FQNEAQ in the germline V gene (reference sequence). Trimming at V came to 1 base and at J to 3 bases, leaving 5 bases not matched to a gene. CDR3 bases: TGTGCCAGCAGCTTAGGCGGGGGGGCCGATACAGATACGCAGTATTTT. Its protein product is CASSLGGGADTDTQYF.

The chain employs TRBV3-1 and TRBJ2-1; 9 nucleotides align to TRBD1. With 3 bases clipped from V and 4 bases from J, the junction kept 4 bases outside the gene matches. The CDR3 loop spans 15 amino acids. Looked up from germline, CDR1 is LGHDT and CDR2 is YNNKEL (reference sequence). CDR3 protein: CASSQGQGAYNEQFF. The CDR3 DNA reads TGTGCCAGCAGCCAGGGACAGGGCGCGTACAATGAGCAGTTCTTC.

This clonotype was seen only a few times. J is TRBJ2-2 and V is TRBV6-6; 9 bases line up with TRBD2. Looked up from germline, CDR1 is MNHNY and CDR2 is SVGAGI (reference sequence). The J segment lost 4 bases and the V segment lost 0 bases, leaving 6 bases of the junction unmatched. This CDR3 spans 17 amino acids. The CDR3 region is CASSYSRLAGFTGELFF. For the CDR3, the DNA is TGTGCCAGCAGTTACTCGCGGCTAGCGGGGTTCACCGGGGAGCTGTTTTTT.

In its sample, this clonotype ranks as medium-sized. The chain has TRBV29-1 and TRBJ1-1; D is uncertain. This CDR3 is 13 amino acids long. Germline V gives CDR1 SQVTM, CDR2 ANQGSEA. Deletions cut 5 bases from V and 1 base from J, with 11 bases between. The CDR3 DNA follows: TGCAGCGTTCTCAATTTGGGGAACACTGAAGCTTTCTTT. It translates to CSVLNLGNTEAFF.

This clonotype has more than one count but fewer than ten. This sequence joins TRBV7-2 and TRBJ2-5, with a weak D call TRBD1 (5 bases). The CDR3 spans 14 residues. The germline V gene has CDR1 SGHTA and CDR2 FQGNSA. Trimming pared 3 bases from V and 2 bases from J, leaving 10 bases between. The chain's CDR3 is CASSLVPGQETQYF. Written as DNA, the CDR3 is TGTGCCAGCAGCTTGGTACCAGGGCAAGAGACCCAGTACTTC.

The chain links TRBV4-2 to TRBJ1-4; D remains ambiguous. The ends were cut back, 6 bases at V and 1 base at J, with 9 bases in the middle. From germline, CDR1 is LGHNA and CDR2 YNFKEQ. CDR3 size: 14 residues. The DNA of the CDR3 is TGTGCCAGCAGGCAGGTGGGAACTAATGAAAAACTGTTTTTT. It yields the protein CASRQVGTNEKLFF.

The chain carries TRBV11-1 and TRBJ2-6; D is possibly TRBD2 (6 bases). The CDR3 has 16 residues. Germline-derived CDR1 and CDR2 are SGHAT and FQDESV (reference sequence). V lost 6 bases, J lost 2 bases, and 14 bases lay in between. CDR3 sequence (DNA): TGTGCCAGCAGTCGGATCAGGACTACTGGGGCCAACGTCCTGACTTTC. Amino acid sequence: CASSRIRTTGANVLTF. Looking up the rest from reference TRBV11-1 and TRBJ2-6 gives the full variable domain: EAEVAQSPRYKITEKSQAVAFWCDPISGHATLYWYRQILGQGPELLVQFQDESVVDDSQLPKDRFSAERLKGVDSTLKIQPAELGDSAMYLCASSRIRTTGANVLTFGAGSRLTVL.

This chain joins TRBV30 and TRBJ1-5, with D perhaps matching TRBD1 (6 bases). Germline values: CDR1 GTSNPN, CDR2 SVGIG (reference sequence). Trimming pared 0 bases from V and 7 bases from J, leaving 10 bases between. This CDR3 spans 13 amino acids. As DNA, the CDR3 is TGTGCCTGGAGTGTACAGGGAGGACAGCCCCAGCATTTT. Amino acid sequence: CAWSVQGGQPQHF.

This rearrangement joins TRBV5-4 to TRBJ2-1, with D possibly matching TRBD2 (5 bases). Germline V gene data show CDR1 as SGHNT and CDR2 as YYREEE (reference sequence). V lost 0 bases and J lost 3, with 10 bases in between. This CDR3 has 15 residues. In DNA, the CDR3 is TGTGCCAGCAGCTTGGCTCGGGGAAACTACAATGAGCAGTTCTTC. Its protein product is CASSLARGNYNEQFF.

This clonotype appeared a few times. The chain employs TRBV15 and TRBJ2-3; D gene ambiguous. The CDR3 is made up of 11 amino acids. The germline CDR1 and CDR2 sequences are LNHNV and YYDKDF (reference sequence). With 1 base removed from V and 7 bases from J, the gap between germline ends came to 3 bases. The CDR3 sequence: CATSRVNTQYF. In DNA, the CDR3 is TGTGCCACCAGCAGAGTGAATACGCAGTATTTT.

The chain employs TRBV6-2 or TRBV6-3 and TRBJ2-7; D might be TRBD2 (5 bases). Germline V gives CDR1 MNHEY, CDR2 SVGEGT. The V end lost 6 bases, the J end lost 3 bases, and 9 bases lay between the germline ends. The CDR3 has 12 amino acids. CDR3 nucleotide sequence: TGTGCCAGCAGAAGCGGTGTCTACGAGCAGTACTTC. Translated, it gives CASRSGVYEQYF.

The chain combines TRBV5-1 with TRBJ1-2; 9 nucleotides agree with TRBD1. There are 15 residues in the CDR3. Germline CDR1 and CDR2: SGHRS and YFSETQ. V lost 0 bases and J lost 7; bases outside the gene matches: 7. CDR3 sequence reads: CASSLGGQGPSGYTF. DNA of the CDR3: TGCGCCAGCAGCTTGGGGGGACAGGGTCCTTCTGGCTACACCTTC. The whole variable domain, filled in from reference TRBV5-1 and TRBJ1-2, reads KAGVTQTPRYLIKTRGQQVTLSCSPISGHRSVSWYQQTPGQGLQFLFEYFSETQRNKGNFPGRFSGRQFSNSRSEMNVSTLELGDSALYLCASSLGGQGPSGYTFGSGTRLTVV.

The table lists this clonotype with a few counts. The chain has TRBV27 and TRBJ2-2; D may be TRBD1 or TRBD2 (6 bases each). Germline V gene data show CDR1 as MNHEY and CDR2 as SMNVEV (reference sequence). Trimming left V 3 bases short and J 6 bases short, with 11 bases between. This CDR3 has 14 amino acids. The CDR3 is CASSLTGAPGELFF. The CDR3 DNA is TGTGCCAGCAGTTTGACGGGGGCGCCCGGGGAGCTGTTTTTT.

By sample fraction, this clonotype is medium-sized. The rearrangement uses TRBV6-6 and TRBJ2-1, with D perhaps given as TRBD1 or TRBD2 (7 bases each). Germline V gene lookup returns CDR1 MNHNY and CDR2 SVGAGI (reference sequence). This CDR3 region has 14 residues. V was shortened by 6 bases and J by 8 bases, with 17 bases between the two germline ends. CDR3: CASSFRQGGDEQFF. CDR3 DNA: TGTGCCAGCAGCTTTAGACAGGGAGGGGATGAGCAGTTCTTC.

In its sample, this clonotype was seen a few times. This chain connects TRBV21-1 to TRBJ1-4; the D call of TRBD1 is as the table states it, not checked on the DNA. TRBV21-1 is designated a pseudogene. The CDR3 has 19 amino acids. CDR3: CASSKVWWRNTRVYEKLFF. In nucleotides, the CDR3 is TGTGCCAGCAGCAAAGTATGGTGGCGGAATACCAGGGTATATGAAAAACTGTTTTTT.

The rearrangement joins TRBV7-2 to TRBJ2-1, with 10 bases identical to TRBD2. CDR1 SGHTA and CDR2 FQGNSA come from the germline V gene. The CDR3 sequence is 17 residues long. After removal of 1 base from V and 9 bases from J, the junction contained 12 bases not matched to a gene. The CDR3 sequence is CASSLGQRGGHLGEQFF. The CDR3 DNA reads TGTGCCAGCAGCTTAGGGCAGCGGGGGGGCCACTTAGGTGAGCAGTTCTTC.

By sample share, this clonotype is medium-sized. The chain uses TRBV7-6 and TRBJ2-7; perhaps D is TRBD1 or TRBD2 (5 bases each). V shed 5 bases and J shed 4 bases, with 18 bases lying between them. The length of the CDR3 is 15 residues. Germline CDR1 and CDR2: SGHVS and FNYEAQ. The CDR3 DNA is TGTGCCAGCAGCGCTACCCGGGGCAGCTCTTACGAGCAGTACTTC. Translating gives CASSATRGSSYEQYF. The full variable domain, its missing parts supplied by reference TRBV7-6 and TRBJ2-7, is GAGVSQSPRYKVTKRGQDVALRCDPISGHVSLYWYRQALGQGPEFLTYFNYEAQQDKSGLPNDRFSAERPEGSISTLTIQRTEQRDSAMYRCASSATRGSSYEQYFGPGTRLTVT.

By share of the sample, this clonotype is medium-sized. The chain employs TRBV29-1 and TRBJ1-2; possibly TRBD1 for D (6 bases). The CDR3 is 12 residues long. Trimming removed 4 bases from V and 4 bases from J, with 10 bases in between. Germline assignment: CDR1 SQVTM and CDR2 ANQGSEA. The DNA of the CDR3 is TGCAGCGTTGGGGACACCGGCTATGGCTACACCTTC. Protein sequence: CSVGDTGYGYTF.

V usage is TRBV7-2 and J usage is TRBJ2-7; D remains unclear. Trimming cost V 4 bases and J 1 base, with 8 bases left between them. Germline V gene lookup returns CDR1 SGHTA and CDR2 FQGNSA. The CDR3 sequence is 13 residues long. CDR3 protein: CASSYGWSYEQYF. The CDR3 DNA follows: TGTGCCAGCAGCTACGGGTGGTCCTACGAGCAGTACTTC.